The clone carrying this T cell receptor (beta chain) occurred once. Its antigen is unknown. The donors gave bone marrow, and they were healthy. These data originate in a study of cytomegalovirus exposure and HLA in healthy donors. General study findings and limits: When analyzed later, the rates of TCR association showed variation by HLA locus, with DRB1 the most and HLA-C the fewest. Rarity held for most TCR sequences, but there were some public TCRs that occurred in many donors. Overall, under 200 TCR beta chains were annotated as cytomegalovirus-associated.

Germline lookup yields CDR1 MNHEY and CDR2 SVGAGI. The CDR3 sequence is 14 residues long. Germline trimming cut 4 bases from V and 9 bases from J; bases unmatched to any gene: 5. The PCR was carried out with 60 Vbeta primers and 13 Jbeta primers. Produced via immunoSEQ multiplex PCR; TCRdb's table is partial and in-frame only. The table includes 160,000 or so clones, about 80% detected once. The chain is built from TRBV6-5 and TRBJ2-4; 11 positions match TRBD1. The clonotype was recovered from a man aged 30 to 45 in good health and CMV-seropositive. Material: PBMCs. CDR3 in DNA: TGTGCCAGCAGTTTCCCGGGACAGGGGGGCATTCAGTACTTC. It specifies CASSFPGQGGIQYF.